The 25 T cell receptor beta chains listed next were all sequenced from one sample in a study of patients and donors after allogeneic stem cell transplantation. TCRdb re-analysed the RT-PCR reads in MiXCR, keeping a single row per CDR3 protein. The sample has around 90,000 distinct CDR3 sequences; around 48% are singletons. The material sequenced was blood, either unsorted or a sorted T cell fraction (not recorded which). These receptor sequences come from a human donor who was either an allogeneic HSCT recipient or a stem cell or donor lymphocyte infusion donor (not recorded which). It is not recorded whose cells these are; they may come from a transplant donor.

This clonotype was detected a few times. The V and J genes are TRBV7-2 and TRBJ2-3; TRBD2 matches 9 bases. CDR3 length: 15 residues. The germline V gene encodes CDR1 SGHTA and CDR2 FQGNSA. J lost 2 bases, V lost 6 bases, and 6 bases had no gene match. DNA for the CDR3: TGTGCCAGCAGTTCTCTAGCGGGGTTCACAGATACGCAGTATTTT. Amino acids: CASSSLAGFTDTQYF.

The chain is built from TRBV25-1 and TRBJ2-7, with D unresolved. The CDR3 is made up of 12 amino acids. The V end lost 1 base, the J end lost 3 bases, and 4 bases lay between the germline ends. Germline V lookup: CDR1 MGHDK, CDR2 SYGVNS. The CDR3: CASSELGYEQYF. Written as DNA, the CDR3 is TGTGCCAGCAGTGAATTAGGCTACGAGCAGTACTTC.

The rearrangement links TRBV29-1 to TRBJ1-1; D might be TRBD1 (5 bases). The germline V gene encodes CDR1 SQVTM and CDR2 ANQGSEA. Trimming pared 1 base from V and 6 bases from J, leaving 9 bases between. The CDR3 is 12 amino acids. CDR3 bases: TGCAGCGTTGAAGTCGGCAGGGCTGAAGCTTTCTTT. Translation gives CSVEVGRAEAFF.

The chain carries TRBV12-3 or TRBV12-4 and TRBJ2-7; weak D call: TRBD2 (6 bases). The CDR3 contains 13 residues. Trimming stripped 4 bases from V and 3 bases from J, with 10 bases between. The CDR3 loop is CASSSGLRYEQYF. The DNA of the CDR3 is TGTGCCAGCAGTTCGGGACTTCGCTACGAGCAGTACTTC.

The V call is TRBV10-3, the J call TRBJ2-1; 9 bases are shared with TRBD2. Germline CDR1 and CDR2: ENHRY and SYGVKD. The V and J ends lost 4 bases and 5 bases, in that order; junction bases with no gene match: 15. CDR3 length: 18 amino acids. CDR3 DNA: TGTGCCATCAGTGTCGAGTTAGGTAGCGGGAGTAGAAACAATGAGCAGTTCTTC. Translation gives CAISVELGSGSRNNEQFF.

The chain uses TRBV20-1 and TRBJ2-7, with D uncertain. The CDR3 sequence is 12 residues long. Germline CDR1 DFQATT, CDR2 SNEGSKA (reference sequence). V was clipped by 0 bases and J by 4 bases, with 7 bases between them. CDR3 bases: TGCAGTGCTAGAGATCAACTATACGAGCAGTACTTC. It encodes CSARDQLYEQYF.

This chain links TRBV12-3 or TRBV12-4 with TRBJ2-1, with 8 bases identical to TRBD2. The CDR3 is 16 residues long. Trimming cost V 6 bases and J 10 bases; bases outside gene matches: 17. CDR3 sequence reads: CASSPERGAGVQEQFF. The CDR3 DNA follows: TGTGCCAGCAGCCCCGAACGTGGAGCGGGAGTACAGGAGCAGTTCTTC.

The V and J genes are TRBV20-1 and TRBJ1-2, with 9 bases lining up with TRBD1. Trimming at V came to 6 bases and at J to 8 bases, leaving 10 bases not matched to a gene. CDR3 size: 13 residues. Germline V gene data show CDR1 as DFQATT and CDR2 as SNEGSKA (reference sequence). Written as DNA, the CDR3 is TGCAGTGCAGAAAGGGACAGGGCTTTCGGCTACACCTTC. The encoded protein is CSAERDRAFGYTF.

This sequence joins TRBV29-1 and TRBJ1-2; D gene unclear. The germline gives CDR1 SQVTM, CDR2 ANQGSEA. This CDR3 contains 12 residues. The ends were cut back, 6 bases at V and 5 bases at J, with 13 bases in the middle. CDR3 bases: TGCAGCGTGGACGTACTAGGGTATGGCTACACCTTC. The encoded protein is CSVDVLGYGYTF.

CDR3 sequence: CASSQFLAVAGGPNRYEQYF. In DNA, the CDR3 is TGCGCCAGCAGCCAATTCCTCGCAGTAGCGGGAGGGCCAAATCGCTACGAGCAGTACTTC. The V gene is TRBV4-3, the J gene TRBJ2-7, with 11 bases lining up with TRBD2. This CDR3 region has 20 residues. Germline CDR1 reads LGHNA; CDR2 reads YSLEER. Unmatched junction bases numbered 18, after V lost 2 bases and J lost 3 bases.

This chain uses TRBV29-1 with TRBJ1-1, with unresolved D. V was pared by 8 bases and J by 3 bases, with 16 bases between. Germline V CDR1 and CDR2: SQVTM, ANQGSEA. The CDR3 runs 13 residues. This chain's CDR3 is CSTMTDLYTEAFF. CDR3 nucleotides: TGCAGCACAATGACCGATCTTTACACTGAAGCTTTCTTT.

This clonotype showed up many times. This rearrangement joins TRBV12-3 or TRBV12-4 to TRBJ1-2; D is unclear. The CDR3 is 13 residues long. V lost 3 bases to trimming and J lost 7 bases, with 12 bases between them. As DNA, the CDR3 is TGTGCCAGCAGTTTTTCCGGGTTGGGTGGCTACACCTTC. As protein: CASSFSGLGGYTF.

This clonotype turned up a few times. The rearrangement links TRBV20-1 to TRBJ1-5; a weak D match, TRBD1 (5 bases). This CDR3 contains 17 residues. Per the germline V gene, CDR1 is DFQATT and CDR2 is SNEGSKA (reference sequence). V lost 0 bases, J lost 3 bases, and 18 bases lay in between. CDR3 region: CSARDQGRSEYNQPQHF. The CDR3 DNA follows: TGCAGTGCTAGAGATCAGGGACGCAGCGAGTACAATCAGCCCCAGCATTTT.

The chain recombines TRBV7-9 with TRBJ2-7, with 11 bases fitting TRBD2. V dropped 0 bases and J dropped 4; count of bases not matched to a gene: 5. The CDR3 is made up of 16 amino acids. Germline-derived CDR1 and CDR2 are SEHNR and FQNEAQ (reference sequence). This CDR3 reads CASSLATPSGRYEQYF. CDR3 DNA sequence: TGTGCCAGCAGCTTAGCTACCCCTAGCGGGAGGTACGAGCAGTACTTC. Using reference TRBV7-9 and TRBJ2-7 for the parts outside the CDR3, the full variable domain is DTGVSQNPRHKITKRGQNVTFRCDPISEHNRLYWYRQTLGQGPEFLTYFQNEAQLEKSRLLSDRFSAERPKGSFSTLEIQRTEQGDSAMYLCASSLATPSGRYEQYFGPGTRLTVT.

This clonotype was detected once. CDR3 nucleotide sequence: TGTGCCAGCAGCCAAGTCCCTTTGACTAGCGGGAGCTCCGTTGACGGGGAGCTGTTTTTT. Translated: CASSQVPLTSGSSVDGELFF. This chain joins TRBV4-2 and TRBJ2-2; 12 nucleotides match TRBD2. The CDR3 spans 20 residues. The V segment lost 1 base and the J segment 7 bases; nucleotides outside the gene matches: 16. The germline CDR1 and CDR2 sequences are LGHNA and YNFKEQ.

J is TRBJ2-1 and V is TRBV10-3, with 11 bases lining up with TRBD1. The CDR3 length is 15 residues. Germline V gives CDR1 ENHRY, CDR2 SYGVKD. Losses at the gene ends were 5 bases for V and 2 bases for J; bases not matched to a gene: 2. CDR3 in DNA: TGTGCCATCAGTCGGGACAGGGGGACCTACAATGAGCAGTTCTTC. This encodes CAISRDRGTYNEQFF.

The rearrangement joins TRBV27 to TRBJ1-4; tentative D call: TRBD1 (5 bases). Germline assignment: CDR1 MNHEY and CDR2 SMNVEV (reference sequence). V lost 3 bases and J lost 4, with 9 bases in between. CDR3 size: 14 residues. The CDR3: CASSFAGVNEKLFF. The DNA for the CDR3 is TGTGCCAGCAGTTTTGCGGGGGTTAATGAAAAACTGTTTTTT.

There are a few counts of this clonotype. The chain joins TRBV20-1 to TRBJ1-1; TRBD1 aligns across 7 bases. The V gene's germline CDR1 is DFQATT and CDR2 SNEGSKA (reference sequence). The CDR3 extends over 15 amino acids. The V and J ends lost 6 bases and 1 base, in that order; junction bases with no gene match: 11. The CDR3 loop reads CSASHPTGANTEAFF. CDR3 sequence (DNA): TGCAGTGCGAGTCACCCTACAGGGGCGAACACTGAAGCTTTCTTT.

The chain employs TRBV6-1 and TRBJ1-2; a possible D gene is TRBD1 (5 bases). The germline CDR1 and CDR2 sequences are MNHNS and SASEGT. Trimming shortened V by 8 bases and J by 3 bases, and 19 bases separated the two germline ends. This CDR3 spans 15 amino acids. CDR3 protein: CASGLLGGSHYGYTF. The CDR3 region has the DNA TGTGCCAGCGGACTATTGGGGGGTTCCCACTATGGCTACACCTTC.

In its sample, this clonotype was seen many times. This chain joins TRBV7-2 and TRBJ1-1, with D maybe TRBD1 (6 bases). V was pared by 0 bases and J by 1 base, with 9 bases between. Looked up from germline, CDR1 is SGHTA and CDR2 is FQGNSA. The CDR3 has 15 amino acids. This CDR3 reads CASSLAPTGNTEAFF. DNA of the CDR3: TGTGCCAGCAGCTTAGCCCCGACAGGGAACACTGAAGCTTTCTTT. Filled out from reference TRBV7-2 and TRBJ1-1, the complete variable domain reads GAGVSQSPSNKVTEKGKDVELRCDPISGHTALYWYRQSLGQGLEFLIYFQGNSAPDKSGLPSDRFSAERTGGSVSTLTIQRTQQEDSAVYLCASSLAPTGNTEAFFGQGTRLTVV.

The chain links TRBV15 to TRBJ1-2; 9 bases align to TRBD1. CDR1 and CDR2 (germline): LNHNV, YYDKDF (reference sequence). This CDR3 has 15 amino acids. Losses at the gene ends were 2 bases for V and 4 bases for J; bases not matched to a gene: 5. The DNA for the CDR3 is TGTGCCACCAGCAGACCGGGACAGGGCATCTATGGCTACACCTTC. It translates to CATSRPGQGIYGYTF.

V gene TRBV14 combines with J gene TRBJ2-7; 10 bases are shared with TRBD2. CDR3 size: 15 residues. The J segment lost 6 bases and the V segment lost 3 bases, leaving 8 bases of the junction unmatched. Germline V lookup: CDR1 SGHDN, CDR2 FVKESK. This CDR3 reads CASSHHLAGGGEQYF. In DNA, the CDR3 is TGTGCCAGCAGCCATCACTTAGCGGGAGGCGGCGAGCAGTACTTC.

The table lists this clonotype with a few counts. J is TRBJ1-5 and V is TRBV6-2 or TRBV6-3; 8 bases are shared with TRBD1. This CDR3 is 15 amino acids long. With 6 bases clipped from V and 5 bases from J, the junction kept 9 bases outside the gene matches. The germline CDR1 and CDR2 sequences are MNHEY and SVGEGT. This chain's CDR3 is CASRWGQEGYQPQHF. The CDR3 DNA follows: TGTGCCAGCAGGTGGGGACAGGAAGGATATCAGCCCCAGCATTTT.

V usage is TRBV9 and J usage is TRBJ2-2; 7 nucleotides agree with TRBD2. The CDR3 is made up of 14 amino acids. From germline, CDR1 is SGDLS and CDR2 YYNGEE. V dropped 4 bases and J dropped 6; count of bases not matched to a gene: 6. The CDR3 DNA is TGTGCCAGCAGCCTAAGCGGGACGGCCGGGGAGCTGTTTTTT. This encodes CASSLSGTAGELFF.

The rearrangement links TRBV28 to TRBJ1-2; TRBD1 is a possible D gene (6 bases). The V gene lost 5 bases and the J gene lost 4 bases, with 14 bases spanning the gap. Per germline, CDR1 MDHEN and CDR2 SYDVKM. The CDR3 loop spans 14 amino acids. This CDR3 is CASSLRDIGYGYTF. The CDR3 nucleotides are TGTGCCAGCAGTCTCCGGGACATAGGCTATGGCTACACCTTC.